Listed below are T cell receptor beta chains from one sample, sequenced in a study of metastatic and nonmetastatic thyroid tumors. TCRdb re-analyzed the PCR reads through MiXCR. Here the sample spans around 20,000 clones, approximately 11% being singletons. Material: blood. Receptors originate from a female donor with papillary thyroid cancer or a benign thyroid nodule (not recorded which). Some clones in this sample may be carry-over from other donors' samples. CDR3s include the opening cysteine and the closing phenylalanine or tryptophan. A D gene is named only where the DNA matches it firmly.

CDR3aa: CASSLQDRTNYGYTF; v_gene: TRBV9; d_gene: -; j_gene: TRBJ1-2
CDR3aa: CASSQRLTSGSKETQYF; v_gene: TRBV3-1; d_gene: TRBD2; j_gene: TRBJ2-5
CDR3aa: CASSLGDDPGADTQYF; v_gene: TRBV11-2; d_gene: -; j_gene: TRBJ2-3
CDR3aa: CASSLWGSLRETQYF; v_gene: TRBV7-8; d_gene: -; j_gene: TRBJ2-5
CDR3aa: CASSVFQSTDTQYF; v_gene: TRBV6-1; d_gene: -; j_gene: TRBJ2-3
CDR3aa: CASSSRSLTMEETQYF; v_gene: TRBV28; d_gene: -; j_gene: TRBJ2-5
CDR3aa: CAWSGDGNEQYF; v_gene: TRBV30; d_gene: -; j_gene: TRBJ2-7
CDR3aa: CASRSLAGGPGRGAYNEQFF; v_gene: TRBV5-1; d_gene: TRBD2; j_gene: TRBJ2-1
CDR3aa: CASSIEGAGAAKNIQYF; v_gene: TRBV19; d_gene: -; j_gene: TRBJ2-4
CDR3aa: CASSEQVGGQTQHF; v_gene: TRBV6-1; d_gene: -; j_gene: TRBJ1-5
CDR3aa: CASSLQDTEAFF; v_gene: TRBV5-1; d_gene: -; j_gene: TRBJ1-1
CDR3aa: CASSDNRIRIDF; v_gene: TRBV2; d_gene: -; j_gene: TRBJ2-3
CDR3aa: CASSLEGFPGAYEQYF; v_gene: TRBV5-4; d_gene: -; j_gene: TRBJ2-7
CDR3aa: CGARLVGMYTGELFF; v_gene: TRBV20-1; d_gene: -; j_gene: TRBJ2-2
CDR3aa: CATSESGGRYGYTF; v_gene: TRBV24-1; d_gene: TRBD1; j_gene: TRBJ1-2
CDR3aa: CASSPTTFAGGQFYEQYF; v_gene: TRBV9; d_gene: TRBD2; j_gene: TRBJ2-7
CDR3aa: CASSQDPSGRADTQYF; v_gene: TRBV3-1; d_gene: TRBD2; j_gene: TRBJ2-3
CDR3aa: CASAGQGAIQPQHF; v_gene: TRBV19; d_gene: TRBD1; j_gene: TRBJ1-5
CDR3aa: CASSEGGDSYNSPLHF; v_gene: TRBV2; d_gene: -; j_gene: TRBJ1-6
CDR3aa: CASSPWGETQYF; v_gene: TRBV7-3; d_gene: -; j_gene: TRBJ2-5
CDR3aa: CASSITSLGDVPSYGYTF; v_gene: TRBV19; d_gene: -; j_gene: TRBJ1-2
CDR3aa: CSARNLGSQDLTDTQYF; v_gene: TRBV20-1; d_gene: -; j_gene: TRBJ2-3
CDR3aa: CASSLYSRVGETQYF; v_gene: TRBV11-1; d_gene: -; j_gene: TRBJ2-5
CDR3aa: CASSLGPGTQGAGANVLTF; v_gene: TRBV5-1; d_gene: TRBD1; j_gene: TRBJ2-6
CDR3aa: CASSLPTTGEKLFF; v_gene: TRBV7-8; d_gene: TRBD1; j_gene: TRBJ1-4
CDR3aa: CASSLGQGVRSGRASNEQFF; v_gene: TRBV5-1; d_gene: -; j_gene: TRBJ2-1
CDR3aa: CASSYSPRSGNTIYF; v_gene: TRBV6-5; d_gene: -; j_gene: TRBJ1-3
CDR3aa: CASSGLAGGPGGELFF; v_gene: TRBV28; d_gene: TRBD2; j_gene: TRBJ2-2
CDR3aa: CAWSTTTRGTQYF; v_gene: TRBV30; d_gene: -; j_gene: TRBJ2-3
CDR3aa: CASTPDRGNEKLFF; v_gene: TRBV2; d_gene: TRBD1; j_gene: TRBJ1-4
CDR3aa: CASSPRQGPYYTEAFF; v_gene: TRBV18; d_gene: TRBD1; j_gene: TRBJ1-1
CDR3aa: CASKNPDSYYEQYF; v_gene: TRBV6-1; d_gene: -; j_gene: TRBJ2-7
CDR3aa: CATSAAGQGGNEQFF; v_gene: TRBV15; d_gene: -; j_gene: TRBJ2-1